This T cell receptor beta chain was found in a study of T-cell memory formation after mild COVID-19 (dated by TCRdb to about 2021). With respect to the entire study: Most TCR sequence clusters were specific to one of the two donors. In a couple of donors, T-cell clones that expanded and contracted after mild COVID-19 were tracked by sequencing TCRalpha and TCRbeta repertoires over time. The cohort comprised two young, previously healthy adult volunteers, one female and one male.

The listed sequencing device is Illumina NovaSeq 6000. cDNA libraries for TCRalpha and TCRbeta were prepared by 5'RACE using constant-segment primers, with sample barcodes and unique molecular identifiers added. RNA was extracted from every sample with Trizol reagent. The libraries were amplified in two PCR steps, and the second step added a second sample barcode and Illumina TruSeq adapters. The libraries were sequenced on an Illumina NovaSeq using 2 x 150 bp paired-end reads. The study's own analysis went as follows. Demultiplexing of reads and collapsing into UMI-guided consensus sequences were performed with migec v1.2.7. Using mixcr v2.1.11, the UMI consensuses were aligned to TRA and TRB V and J templates and assembled into clonotypes. Clonotypes were classified as expanded or contracted when called significant by both edgeR and NoisET, with noise models trained on biological replicates. For edgeR calls, a false discovery rate-adjusted p below 0.01 and a log2 fold-change threshold of 1 were applied. As an exploratory analysis of dynamics, max-normalized trajectories of the 1000 most abundant clonotypes were examined by PCA with hierarchical clustering. Separately sequenced CD4+ and CD8+ repertoires were used to assign a CD4 or CD8 phenotype to each responding clone. Starting from the raw public reads, TCRdb applied fastp trimming at Q25, assembled clones with MiXCR and retained in-frame beta chains. Rows matching on CDR3 protein sequence are summarized as one entry with the most common DNA and genes. The V and J calls here are based on TCRdb, not the publication. Counted in this sample were 200,000 to 250,000 distinct CDR3 sequences; 8% to 10% of them appeared once. Of the sample, under 25% is held by the ten largest clones.

Ficoll-Paque density gradient centrifugation was the method used to isolate PBMCs. This clonotype was seen ten or more times. Its cognate antigen has yet to be identified. Base qualities were left out, and no much larger clone turns up one base away. Overall results and qualifications from the work: The study included only a couple of mild cases, and larger cohorts that include severe cases with pre-infection samples were judged to be necessary. Some responding clones were found in pre-infection memory, which suggests that pre-existing cross-reactive memory T cells took part in the SARS-CoV-2 response. Balanced CD4/CD8 phenotypes were observed for clones contracting from day 15 to 85, whereas a bias towards CD4+ was observed for a second wave of clones expanding from day 15 to 37. SARS-CoV-2 specificity of the second-wave clones peaking on day 37 was not confirmed. Contracting CD4+ clones appeared mostly in the CM and EM memory subsets, whereas CD8+ clones were enriched in EMRA.

Sequences SGHTA (CDR1) and FQGNSA (CDR2) are obtained from the germline V gene. V and J lose 5 bases and 1 base, and a span of 10 bases separates them. The CDR3, from cysteine to phenylalanine, totals 14 residues. Here the CDR3 DNA is all that survives: 42 bases in frame from base 1. The rearrangement combines TRBV7-2 with TRBJ2-3; the D gene is not confidently resolved. The receptor's source is a young man who had mild COVID-19 (a few samples of this study predate the infection). The sample titles of this study are shuffled in the database, so cell type and time point are left out; the donor was told from shared clones. Sample: PBMCs or a T cell subset sorted from them (not recorded which). The DNA sequence reads TGTGCCAGCAGCCCCGGATGGCGCACAGATACGCAGTATTTT. It translates as CASSPGWRTDTQYF.